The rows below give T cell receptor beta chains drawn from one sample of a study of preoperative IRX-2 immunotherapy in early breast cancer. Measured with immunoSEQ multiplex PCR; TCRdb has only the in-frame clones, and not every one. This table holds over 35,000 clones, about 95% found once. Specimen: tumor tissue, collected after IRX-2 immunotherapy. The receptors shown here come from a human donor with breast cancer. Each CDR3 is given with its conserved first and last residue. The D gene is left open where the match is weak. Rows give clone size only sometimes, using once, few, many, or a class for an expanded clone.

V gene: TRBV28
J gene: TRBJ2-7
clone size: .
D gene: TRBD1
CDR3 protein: CASSFHRGFGEQYF
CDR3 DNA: TGTGCCAGCAGTTTTCACAGGGGGTTCGGCGAGCAGTACTTC

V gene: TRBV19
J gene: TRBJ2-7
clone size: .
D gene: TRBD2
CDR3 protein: CASSSPGLALSYEQYF
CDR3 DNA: TGTGCCAGTAGCTCACCGGGACTAGCCCTCTCCTACGAGCAGTACTTC

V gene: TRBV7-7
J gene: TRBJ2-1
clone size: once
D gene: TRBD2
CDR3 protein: CASSPGWEGRNEQFF
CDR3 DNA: TGTGCCAGCAGTCCAGGGTGGGAGGGCCGAAATGAGCAGTTCTTC

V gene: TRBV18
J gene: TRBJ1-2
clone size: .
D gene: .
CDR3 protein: CASSLQGGSNYGYTF
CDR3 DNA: TGTGCCAGCTCATTACAGGGAGGAAGTAACTATGGCTACACCTTC

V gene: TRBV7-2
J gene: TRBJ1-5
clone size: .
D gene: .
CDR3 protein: CASSLASRSNQPQHF
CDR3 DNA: TGTGCCAGCAGCCTCGCGTCGAGGAGCAATCAGCCCCAGCATTTT

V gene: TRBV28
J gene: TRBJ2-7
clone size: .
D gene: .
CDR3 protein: CASRTGEGEQYF
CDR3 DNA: TGTGCCAGCAGAACAGGGGAGGGCGAGCAGTACTTC

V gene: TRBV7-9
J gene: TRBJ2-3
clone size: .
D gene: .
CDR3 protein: CASSPEGPEFTDTQYF
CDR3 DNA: TGTGCCAGCAGCCCCGAGGGGCCGGAGTTCACAGATACGCAGTATTTT

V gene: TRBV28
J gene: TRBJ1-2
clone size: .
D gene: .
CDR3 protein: CASSTERGVEARGYTF
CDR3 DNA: TGTGCCAGCAGTACTGAACGGGGGGTCGAAGCACGTGGCTACACCTTC

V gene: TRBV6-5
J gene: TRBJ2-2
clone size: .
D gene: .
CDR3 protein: CASSYPSRSGELFF
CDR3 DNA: TGTGCCAGCAGTTACCCCTCGAGATCCGGGGAGCTGTTTTTT

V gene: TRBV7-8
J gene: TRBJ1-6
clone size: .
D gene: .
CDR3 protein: CASSSSLTYSPLHF
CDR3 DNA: TGTGCCAGCAGCTCCAGTTTAACCTATTCACCCCTCCACTTT

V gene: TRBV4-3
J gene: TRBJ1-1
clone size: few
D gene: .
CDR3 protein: CASSQHYRVLNTEAFF
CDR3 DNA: TGCGCCAGCAGCCAACACTACAGGGTGTTGAACACTGAAGCTTTCTTT

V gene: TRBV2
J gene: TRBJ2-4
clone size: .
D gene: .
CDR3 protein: CASREEDIQYF
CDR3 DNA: TGTGCCAGCAGGGAGGAGGACATTCAGTACTTC

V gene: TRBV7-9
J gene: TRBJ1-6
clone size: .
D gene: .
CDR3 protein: CASSPAGGYNSPLHF
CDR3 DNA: TGTGCCAGCAGTCCAGCGGGGGGGTATAATTCACCCCTCCACTTT

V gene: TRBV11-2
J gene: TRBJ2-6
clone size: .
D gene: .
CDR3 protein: CASGPSGANVLTF
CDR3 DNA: TGTGCCAGCGGTCCCTCTGGGGCCAACGTCCTGACTTTC

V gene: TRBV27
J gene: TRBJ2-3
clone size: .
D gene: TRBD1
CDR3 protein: CASSYRGVLADTQYF
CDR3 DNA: TGTGCCAGCAGCTACAGGGGAGTCTTGGCAGATACGCAGTATTTT

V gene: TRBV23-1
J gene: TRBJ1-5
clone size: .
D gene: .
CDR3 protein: CASSQSTLLSNQPQHF
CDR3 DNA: TGCGCCAGCAGTCAATCGACCCTATTAAGCAATCAGCCCCAGCATTTT

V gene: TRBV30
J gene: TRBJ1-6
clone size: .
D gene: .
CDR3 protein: CAWSAGPFSPLHF
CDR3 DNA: TGTGCCTGGAGTGCAGGGCCGTTTTCACCCCTCCACTTT

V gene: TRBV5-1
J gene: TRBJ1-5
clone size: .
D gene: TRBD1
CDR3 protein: CAMRGRIGNQPQHF
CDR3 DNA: TGCGCCATGAGGGGGCGGATTGGCAATCAGCCCCAGCATTTT

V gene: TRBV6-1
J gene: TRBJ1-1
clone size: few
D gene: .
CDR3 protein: CATGAENTEAFF
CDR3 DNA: TGTGCCACCGGGGCGGAGAACACTGAAGCTTTCTTT

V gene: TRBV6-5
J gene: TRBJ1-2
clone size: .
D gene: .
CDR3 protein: CASSRSGVGYTF
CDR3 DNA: TGTGCCAGCAGTCGCTCCGGGGTCGGCTACACCTTC

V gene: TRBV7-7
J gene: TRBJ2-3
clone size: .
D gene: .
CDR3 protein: CASSLDGSTDTQYF
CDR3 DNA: TGTGCCAGCAGCTTAGACGGATCCACAGATACGCAGTATTTT

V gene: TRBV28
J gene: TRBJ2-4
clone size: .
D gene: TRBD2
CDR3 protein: CASSRGRGTSGVLAKNIQYF
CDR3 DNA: TGTGCCAGCAGTCGCGGACGAGGGACTAGCGGGGTTCTAGCCAAAAACATTCAGTACTTC

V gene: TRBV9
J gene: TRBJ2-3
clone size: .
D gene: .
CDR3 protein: CASSTQRRADTQYF
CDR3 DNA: TGTGCCAGCAGCACCCAGAGACGTGCAGATACGCAGTATTTT

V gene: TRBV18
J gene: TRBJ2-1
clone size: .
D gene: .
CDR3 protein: CASRRGNEQFF
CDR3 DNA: TGTGCCAGCCGCCGGGGCAATGAGCAGTTCTTC

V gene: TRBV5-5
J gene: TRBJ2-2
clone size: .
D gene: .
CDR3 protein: CASSLSTANTGELFF
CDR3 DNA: TGTGCCAGCAGCTTGTCGACAGCGAACACCGGGGAGCTGTTTTTT